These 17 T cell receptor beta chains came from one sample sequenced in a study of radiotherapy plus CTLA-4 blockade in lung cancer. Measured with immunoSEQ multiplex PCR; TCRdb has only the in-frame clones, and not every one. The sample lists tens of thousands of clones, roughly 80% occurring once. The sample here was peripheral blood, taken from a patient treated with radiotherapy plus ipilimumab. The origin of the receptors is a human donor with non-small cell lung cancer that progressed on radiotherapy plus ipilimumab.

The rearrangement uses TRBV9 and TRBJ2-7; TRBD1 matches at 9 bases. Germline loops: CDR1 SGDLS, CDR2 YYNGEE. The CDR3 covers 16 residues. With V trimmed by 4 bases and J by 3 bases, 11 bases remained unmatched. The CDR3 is CASSTRDRVSDYEQYF. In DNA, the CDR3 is TGTGCCAGCAGCACCCGGGACAGGGTTAGCGACTACGAGCAGTACTTC.

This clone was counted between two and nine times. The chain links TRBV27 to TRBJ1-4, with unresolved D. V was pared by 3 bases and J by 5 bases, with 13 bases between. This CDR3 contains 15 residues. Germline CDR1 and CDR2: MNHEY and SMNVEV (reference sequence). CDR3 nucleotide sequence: TGTGCCAGCAGTTTTTCTCCGGGCCGAAATGAAAAACTGTTTTTT. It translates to CASSFSPGRNEKLFF.

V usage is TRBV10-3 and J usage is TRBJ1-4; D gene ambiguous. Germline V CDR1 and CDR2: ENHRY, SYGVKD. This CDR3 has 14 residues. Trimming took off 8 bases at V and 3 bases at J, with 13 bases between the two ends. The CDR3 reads CAIGSGVPNEKLFF. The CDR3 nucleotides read TGTGCCATCGGAAGTGGAGTTCCTAATGAAAAACTGTTTTTT.

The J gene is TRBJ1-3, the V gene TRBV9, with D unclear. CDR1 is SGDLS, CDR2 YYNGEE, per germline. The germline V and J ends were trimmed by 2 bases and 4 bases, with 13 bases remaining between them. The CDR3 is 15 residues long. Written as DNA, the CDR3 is TGTGCCAGCAGCGTTGGAGGGCGCGAAGGAAACACCATATATTTT. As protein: CASSVGGREGNTIYF.

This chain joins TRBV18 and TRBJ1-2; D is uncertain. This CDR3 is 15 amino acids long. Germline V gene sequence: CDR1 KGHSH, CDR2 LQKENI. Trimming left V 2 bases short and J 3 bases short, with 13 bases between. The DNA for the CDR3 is TGTGCCAGCTCACCAGGTTTCGCAGATGACTATGGCTACACCTTC. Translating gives CASSPGFADDYGYTF.

The CDR3 loop is CASSEGRNYNYGYTF. As DNA, the CDR3 is TGTGCCAGCAGTGAAGGGCGGAATTACAACTATGGCTACACCTTC. The chain links TRBV25-1 to TRBJ1-2; D remains ambiguous. Trimming took 2 bases from V and 2 from J, leaving 12 bases between them. In germline, CDR1 is MGHDK, CDR2 SYGVNS. CDR3 length equals 15 residues.

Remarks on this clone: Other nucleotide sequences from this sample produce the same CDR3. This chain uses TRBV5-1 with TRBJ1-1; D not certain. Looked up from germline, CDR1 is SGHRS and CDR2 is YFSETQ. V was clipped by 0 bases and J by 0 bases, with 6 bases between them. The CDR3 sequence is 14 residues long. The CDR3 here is CASSLDGMNTEAFF. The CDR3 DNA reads TGCGCCAGCAGCTTGGATGGCATGAACACTGAAGCTTTCTTT.

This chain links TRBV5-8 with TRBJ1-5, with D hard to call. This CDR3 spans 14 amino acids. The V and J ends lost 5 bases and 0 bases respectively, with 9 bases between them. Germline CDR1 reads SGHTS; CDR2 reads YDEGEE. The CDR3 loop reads CASRGFYSNQPQHF. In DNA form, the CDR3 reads TGTGCCAGCAGGGGTTTCTATAGCAATCAGCCCCAGCATTTT.

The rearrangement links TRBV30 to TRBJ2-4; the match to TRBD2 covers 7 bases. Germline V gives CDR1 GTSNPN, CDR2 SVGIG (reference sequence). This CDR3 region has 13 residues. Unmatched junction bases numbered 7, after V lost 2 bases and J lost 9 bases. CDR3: CAWSSGGNGIQYF. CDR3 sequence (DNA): TGTGCCTGGAGTTCCGGGGGGAACGGCATTCAGTACTTC.

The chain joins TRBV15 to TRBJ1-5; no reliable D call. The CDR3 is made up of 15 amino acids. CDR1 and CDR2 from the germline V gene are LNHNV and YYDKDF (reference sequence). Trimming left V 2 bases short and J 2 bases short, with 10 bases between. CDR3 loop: CATSRRAWGNQPQHF. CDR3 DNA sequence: TGTGCCACCAGCAGACGCGCCTGGGGCAATCAGCCCCAGCATTTT. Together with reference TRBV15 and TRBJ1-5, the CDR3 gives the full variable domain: DAMVIQNPRYQVTQFGKPVTLSCSQTLNHNVMYWYQQKSSQAPKLLFHYYDKDFNNEADTPDNFQSRRPNTSFCFLDIRSPGLGDTAMYLCATSRRAWGNQPQHFGDGTRLSIL.

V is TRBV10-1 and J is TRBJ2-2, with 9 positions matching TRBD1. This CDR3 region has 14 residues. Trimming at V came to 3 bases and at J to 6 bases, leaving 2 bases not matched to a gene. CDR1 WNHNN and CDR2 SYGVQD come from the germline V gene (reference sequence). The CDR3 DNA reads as TGCGCCAGCAGTGAACAGGGGGCGCCCGGGGAGCTGTTTTTT. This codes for CASSEQGAPGELFF.

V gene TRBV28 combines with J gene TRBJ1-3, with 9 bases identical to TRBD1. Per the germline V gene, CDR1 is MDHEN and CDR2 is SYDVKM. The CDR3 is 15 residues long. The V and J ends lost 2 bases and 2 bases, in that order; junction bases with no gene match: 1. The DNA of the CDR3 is TGTGCCAGCAGTTTAGGGGACAGGGCTGGAAACACCATATATTTT. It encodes CASSLGDRAGNTIYF.

This CDR3 is CASSRLGGEAFF. As DNA, the CDR3 is TGTGCCAGCAGTCGACTGGGGGGTGAAGCTTTCTTT. The V call is TRBV28, the J call TRBJ1-1; TRBD1 is a possible D gene (5 bases). Germline V gene data show CDR1 as MDHEN and CDR2 as SYDVKM. This CDR3 comprises 12 residues. V shed 5 bases and J shed 7 bases, with 11 bases lying between them.

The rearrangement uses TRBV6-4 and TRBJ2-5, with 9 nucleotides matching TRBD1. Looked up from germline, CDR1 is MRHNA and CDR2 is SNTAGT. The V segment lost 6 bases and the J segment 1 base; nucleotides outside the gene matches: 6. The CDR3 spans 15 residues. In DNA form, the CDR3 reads TGTGCCAGCAGCCGGACAGGGGTTGGCCAAGAGACCCAGTACTTC. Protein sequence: CASSRTGVGQETQYF.

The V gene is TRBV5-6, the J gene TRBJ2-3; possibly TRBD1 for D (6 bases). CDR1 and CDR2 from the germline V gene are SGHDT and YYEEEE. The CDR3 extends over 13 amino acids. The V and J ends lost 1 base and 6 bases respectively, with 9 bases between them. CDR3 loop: CASSLSRGDTQYF. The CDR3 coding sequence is TGTGCCAGCAGCTTGAGTAGGGGGGATACGCAGTATTTT. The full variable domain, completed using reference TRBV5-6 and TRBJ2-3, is DAGVTQSPTHLIKTRGQQVTLRCSPKSGHDTVSWYQQALGQGPQFIFQYYEEEERQRGNFPDRFSGHQFPNYSSELNVNALLLGDSALYLCASSLSRGDTQYFGPGTRLTVL.

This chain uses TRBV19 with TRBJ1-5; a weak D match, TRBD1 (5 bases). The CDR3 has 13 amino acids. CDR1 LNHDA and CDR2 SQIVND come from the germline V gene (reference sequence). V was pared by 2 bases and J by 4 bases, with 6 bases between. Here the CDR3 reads CASSIRGNQPQHF. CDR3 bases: TGTGCCAGTAGTATACGGGGGAATCAGCCCCAGCATTTT. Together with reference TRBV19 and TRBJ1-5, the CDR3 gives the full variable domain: DGGITQSPKYLFRKEGQNVTLSCEQNLNHDAMYWYRQDPGQGLRLIYYSQIVNDFQKGDIAEGYSVSREKKESFPLTVTSAQKNPTAFYLCASSIRGNQPQHFGDGTRLSIL.

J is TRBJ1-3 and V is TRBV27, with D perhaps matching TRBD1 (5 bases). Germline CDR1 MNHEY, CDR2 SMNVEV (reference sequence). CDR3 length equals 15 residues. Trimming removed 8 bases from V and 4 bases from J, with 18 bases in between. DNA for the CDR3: TGTGCCAGCTCAAAAGGGGTGGGAGTCGGAAACACCATATATTTT. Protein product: CASSKGVGVGNTIYF.